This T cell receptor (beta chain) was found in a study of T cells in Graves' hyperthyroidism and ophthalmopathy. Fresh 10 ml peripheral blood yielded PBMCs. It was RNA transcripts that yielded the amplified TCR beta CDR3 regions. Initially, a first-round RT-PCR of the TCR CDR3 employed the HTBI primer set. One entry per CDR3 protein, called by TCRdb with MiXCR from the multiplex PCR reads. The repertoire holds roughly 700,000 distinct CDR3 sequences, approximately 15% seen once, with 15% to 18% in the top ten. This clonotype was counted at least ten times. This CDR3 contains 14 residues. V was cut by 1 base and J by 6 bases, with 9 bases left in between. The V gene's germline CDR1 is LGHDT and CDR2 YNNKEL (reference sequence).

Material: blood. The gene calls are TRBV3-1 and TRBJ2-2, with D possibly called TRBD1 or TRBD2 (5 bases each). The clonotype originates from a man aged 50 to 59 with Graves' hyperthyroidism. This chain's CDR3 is CASSQGGSAGELFF. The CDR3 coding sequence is TGTGCCAGCAGCCAAGGGGGGAGTGCCGGGGAGCTGTTTTTT.